This entry lists 19 T cell receptor beta chains sequenced from one sample in a study of T cells in Graves' hyperthyroidism and ophthalmopathy. Researchers took RNA transcripts and amplified the TCR beta CDR3 regions from them. The HTBI set primed first-round TCR CDR3 RT-PCR. TCRdb re-derived calls from the multiplex PCR reads in MiXCR, one entry per CDR3 protein. The sample has some 460,000 distinct CDR3 sequences; 15% to 18% are singletons. Input material: blood. These receptors were collected from a woman between 18 and 30 years old with Graves' hyperthyroidism.

At least ten counts were recorded for this clonotype. This sequence joins TRBV7-2 and TRBJ2-7; D is undetermined. Germline values: CDR1 SGHTA, CDR2 FQGNSA. The length of the CDR3 is 15 residues. V dropped 5 bases and J dropped 3 bases, with 17 bases sitting between them. This CDR3 is CASSPIAVPYYEQYF. As DNA, the CDR3 is TGTGCCAGCAGCCCCATTGCGGTACCTTACTACGAGCAGTACTTC. The complete variable domain, with remaining parts taken from reference TRBV7-2 and TRBJ2-7, reads GAGVSQSPSNKVTEKGKDVELRCDPISGHTALYWYRQSLGQGLEFLIYFQGNSAPDKSGLPSDRFSAERTGGSVSTLTIQRTQQEDSAVYLCASSPIAVPYYEQYFGPGTRLTVT.

At least ten counts were recorded for this clonotype. This chain uses TRBV12-3 or TRBV12-4 with TRBJ1-2; D gene uncertain. Trimming stripped 3 bases from V and 3 bases from J, with 8 bases between. This CDR3 spans 13 amino acids. The CDR3 spells CASSFMGDYGYTF. The DNA of the CDR3 is TGTGCCAGCAGTTTTATGGGAGACTATGGCTACACCTTC.

The chain recombines TRBV6-2 or TRBV6-3 with TRBJ2-3; TRBD2 matches 9 bases. The V and J ends lost 6 bases and 4 bases, in that order; junction bases with no gene match: 11. The CDR3 sequence is 16 residues long. Germline values: CDR1 MNHEY, CDR2 SVGEGT. Here the CDR3 reads CASSLAGFKSADTQYF. The CDR3 DNA sequence: TGTGCCAGCAGCCTAGCGGGGTTTAAGTCCGCAGATACGCAGTATTTT.

This clonotype was seen repeatedly, ten times or more. V and J are TRBV28 and TRBJ2-3; D remains ambiguous. CDR1 MDHEN and CDR2 SYDVKM come from the germline V gene. Trimming left V 2 bases short and J 4 bases short, with 16 bases between. The CDR3 contains 16 residues. The CDR3 DNA reads TGTGCCAGCAGTTTAATTACCCCAGGAGCAGCAGATACGCAGTATTTT. Translation: CASSLITPGAADTQYF.

This clonotype was seen a handful of times. The J gene is TRBJ2-7, the V gene TRBV12-3 or TRBV12-4; D remains unclear. There are 15 residues in the CDR3. V gave up 6 bases and J gave up 7 bases, with 22 bases separating them. The CDR3 DNA reads as TGTGCCAGCAGCACCGCCCCGGTGGGGTTGGTAGAGCAGTACTTC. Its protein product is CASSTAPVGLVEQYF.

This clonotype was seen repeatedly, ten times or more. This chain connects TRBV10-3 to TRBJ2-1; 10 nucleotides line up with TRBD2. V shed 7 bases, J shed 0 bases, and the junction held 3 bases outside the gene matches. Germline CDR1 reads ENHRY; CDR2 reads SYGVKD. CDR3 length equals 15 residues. The DNA for the CDR3 is TGTGCCATCAATCCTAGCGGGAGCTCCTACAATGAGCAGTTCTTC. It encodes CAINPSGSSYNEQFF.

This clonotype has a count of ten or more. V usage is TRBV7-2 and J usage is TRBJ1-2, with D hard to call. V lost 5 bases and J lost 7, with 20 bases in between. The CDR3 has 15 amino acids. CDR1 is SGHTA, CDR2 FQGNSA, per germline. The CDR3 DNA sequence: TGTGCCAGCAGCCTAAGCCGACGGACTAATGTTGGCTACACCTTC. This gives the protein CASSLSRRTNVGYTF.

The CDR3 nucleotides are TGTGCCAGCAGTGGGACAGTAGACACAGATACGCAGTATTTT. Translating it yields CASSGTVDTDTQYF. The chain joins TRBV7-2 to TRBJ2-3; 7 nucleotides match TRBD1. Germline values: CDR1 SGHTA, CDR2 FQGNSA. This CDR3 contains 14 residues. The V and J ends lost 6 bases and 2 bases, in that order; junction bases with no gene match: 5.

This clonotype was counted only a few times. Since a much larger clone is just one base distant, this may be a read error. This chain connects TRBV3-1 to TRBJ1-5, with 11 bases that match TRBD1. Germline values: CDR1 LGHDT, CDR2 YNNKEL (reference sequence). This CDR3 has 16 amino acids. CDR3 DNA: TGTGCCAGCACCCAAGACCGGACAGGGGGCGGTCAGCCCCAGCATTTT. Encoded protein: CASTQDRTGGGQPQHF.

This clonotype showed up many times. The chain employs TRBV20-1 and TRBJ2-1, with D possibly matching TRBD1 (7 bases). Per the germline V gene, CDR1 is DFQATT and CDR2 is SNEGSKA (reference sequence). The CDR3 sequence is 17 residues long. Trimming pared 6 bases from V and 1 base from J, leaving 22 bases between. CDR3 residues: CSARTGRGFGSYNEQFF. In nucleotides, the CDR3 is TGCAGTGCGCGGACAGGCCGGGGGTTCGGTTCCTACAATGAGCAGTTCTTC.

V and J are TRBV14 and TRBJ2-3; D perhaps matches TRBD2 (6 bases). CDR3 size: 15 residues. V was cut by 2 bases and J by 2 bases, with 11 bases left in between. Germline assignment: CDR1 SGHDN and CDR2 FVKESK. This CDR3 is CASSQRTTLTDTQYF. The DNA of the CDR3 is TGTGCCAGCAGCCAAAGGACTACCCTCACAGATACGCAGTATTTT.

This clonotype was seen repeatedly, ten times or more. This chain uses TRBV27 with TRBJ2-1; D gene uncertain. The CDR3 extends over 13 amino acids. The germline CDR1 and CDR2 sequences are MNHEY and SMNVEV (reference sequence). Trimming shortened V by 3 bases and J by 6 bases, and 9 bases separated the two germline ends. CDR3 sequence: CASSFAQVNEQFF. The CDR3 nucleotides are TGTGCCAGCAGTTTTGCCCAAGTCAATGAGCAGTTCTTC.

This clonotype was seen more than once but under ten times. This rearrangement joins TRBV29-1 to TRBJ2-6; no clear D. CDR3 size: 15 residues. Germline CDR1 reads SQVTM; CDR2 reads ANQGSEA. V lost 3 bases to trimming and J lost 3 bases, with 12 bases between them. The CDR3 bases are TGCAGCGTTGAGGTTGCAAGCAATGGGGCCAACGTCCTGACTTTC. Its translation is CSVEVASNGANVLTF.

V and J are TRBV19 and TRBJ1-5; the D gene is possibly TRBD1 (6 bases). The V and J ends lost 6 bases and 4 bases respectively, with 13 bases between them. Looked up from germline, CDR1 is LNHDA and CDR2 is SQIVND (reference sequence). The CDR3 sequence is 14 residues long. The CDR3 DNA sequence: TGTGCCAGTAGCCGGGACAACAGAAATCAGCCCCAGCATTTT. Translation: CASSRDNRNQPQHF.

This clonotype was seen ten or more times. The chain employs TRBV2 and TRBJ2-3; D is uncertain. V gave up 3 bases and J gave up 1 base, with 17 bases separating them. Germline lookup yields CDR1 SNHLY and CDR2 FYNNEI. This CDR3 spans 17 amino acids. The CDR3 loop is CASSDPRTPGGTDTQYF. The DNA of the CDR3 is TGTGCCAGCAGTGATCCCCGGACCCCCGGCGGCACAGATACGCAGTATTTT.

This clonotype was counted at least ten times. The rearrangement joins TRBV28 to TRBJ1-2; no clear D. The CDR3 length is 15 residues. V was pared by 8 bases and J by 1 base, with 17 bases between. Germline V gene data show CDR1 as MDHEN and CDR2 as SYDVKM. CDR3 bases: TGTGCCAGCCCCCCCGAAAGTTTATTTAACTATGGCTACACCTTC. Translating it yields CASPPESLFNYGYTF.

The chain joins TRBV29-1 to TRBJ1-2, with D unclear. Trimming pared 7 bases from V and 0 bases from J, leaving 6 bases between. The CDR3 runs 11 residues. Germline CDR1 reads SQVTM; CDR2 reads ANQGSEA. This chain's CDR3 is CSATANYGYTF. The CDR3 nucleotides read TGCAGCGCGACGGCTAACTATGGCTACACCTTC. The full variable domain, completed using reference TRBV29-1 and TRBJ1-2, is SAVISQKPSRDICQRGTSLTIQCQVDSQVTMMFWYRQQPGQSLTLIATANQGSEATYESGFVIDKFPISRPNLTFSTLTVSNMSPEDSSIYLCSATANYGYTFGSGTRLTVV.

The rearrangement uses TRBV18 and TRBJ1-2; 12 bases align to TRBD1. V dropped 2 bases and J dropped 5; count of bases not matched to a gene: 6. This CDR3 region has 16 residues. The germline V gene encodes CDR1 KGHSH and CDR2 LQKENI. As DNA, the CDR3 is TGTGCCAGCTCACCAAGCCGGGACAGGGGGCGATATGGCTACACCTTC. Residues: CASSPSRDRGRYGYTF.

This clonotype was observed many times. This chain joins TRBV18 and TRBJ2-3; the match to TRBD2 covers 8 bases. V gave up 0 bases and J gave up 6 bases; unmatched junction bases: 8. Germline V CDR1 and CDR2: KGHSH, LQKENI. This CDR3 comprises 16 residues. CDR3 nucleotides: TGTGCCAGCTCACCACCGGGACTAGGGAAGGCCGATACGCAGTATTTT. Amino acid sequence: CASSPPGLGKADTQYF.